This passage covers 7 T cell receptor beta chains from one sample sequenced in a study of T cells in women clearing cervical HPV infection. Method: immunoSEQ multiplex PCR; TCRdb's copy keeps in-frame clones and lacks some. This sample's table reports under 20,000 clones. Sample: blood buffy coat. All receptors derive from a woman aged 18-70 years with a cervical HPV16 infection that either progressed to CIN3+ or cleared (not recorded which).

Concerning this clone itself: The read stops 3 residues short of the end of the CDR3; the missing end is completed from the germline J gene. The same CDR3 arises from other DNA sequences in this sample as well. The chain carries TRBV18 and TRBJ1-1; TRBD1 is a possible D gene (5 bases). V lost 0 bases, J lost 1 base, and 9 bases lay in between. This CDR3 spans 15 amino acids. Germline values: CDR1 KGHSH, CDR2 LQKENI. CDR3 bases read: TGTGCCAGCTCACCACCGTCTCAGGGGAACACTGAA. Its protein is CASSPPSQGNTE. The full CDR3 is CASSPPSQGNTEAFF.

With regard to this clone: Read data end 3 residues before the CDR3 end; the end is taken from the germline J gene. The gene calls are TRBV2 and TRBJ2-5, with a possible D match to TRBD1 (7 bases). Germline-derived CDR1 and CDR2 are SNHLY and FYNNEI. Deletions cut 5 bases from V and 5 bases from J, with 15 bases between. CDR3 length: 14 amino acids. The CDR3 here is CASSTRTGGETQYF. CDR3 DNA, as far as it was read: TGTGCCAGCAGTACTAGGACAGGAGGGGAGACC.

On this clone: The read comes to an end 3 residues before the CDR3 does, leaving the germline J gene to fill in the end. V usage is TRBV30 and J usage is TRBJ1-1; TRBD1 matches at 9 bases. The CDR3 runs to 14 residues. From germline, CDR1 is GTSNPN and CDR2 SVGIG (reference sequence). Trimming cost V 7 bases and J 3 bases; bases outside gene matches: 9. CDR3 amino acids: CASGTGPVHTEAFF. The DNA read from the CDR3 is TGTGCCTCGGGGACAGGGCCGGTGCACACTGAA.

Comment on this clone: From the germline J gene comes the end of the CDR3, since the read stops 3 residues before it. The V gene is TRBV20-1, the J gene TRBJ1-5; 7 bases align to TRBD1. Per the germline V gene, CDR1 is DFQATT and CDR2 is SNEGSKA (reference sequence). The CDR3 is made up of 17 amino acids. V was pared by 5 bases and J by 0 bases, with 13 bases of the junction left unmatched. The CDR3 spells CSADGAGGTYSNQPQHF. The CDR3 bases that were read are TGCAGTGCTGATGGGGCAGGGGGGACATATAGCAATCAGCCC.

Concerning this clone itself: The read comes to an end 3 residues before the CDR3 does, leaving the germline J gene to fill in the end. Other DNA sequences in the sample encode the same CDR3. V and J are TRBV11-2 and TRBJ2-5; 10 nucleotides align to TRBD2. Germline CDR1 is SGHAT and CDR2 is FQNNGV. Trimming removed 4 bases from V and 4 bases from J; junction bases left unmatched: 6. The CDR3 length is 15 residues. The sequenced CDR3 bases are TGTGCCAGCAGCTCCCTTCGGACTAGCGGAGAGACC. Translation gives CASSSLRTSGET. The entire CDR3 reads CASSSLRTSGETQYF.

In the case of this clone: The CDR3 end lies 3 residues beyond the end of the read and is filled in from the germline J gene. This rearrangement joins TRBV7-8 to TRBJ2-1, with TRBD2 matching 9 bases. Germline values: CDR1 SGHVS, CDR2 FQNEAQ. V lost 5 bases, J lost 2 bases, and 13 bases stayed unmatched. The CDR3 contains 18 residues. The covered CDR3 bases are TGTGCCAGCAGCCCCCCCCGGGTTAGCGGGGGTCCCTACAATGAG. Translated: CASSPPRVSGGPYNE. The CDR3 in its entirety is CASSPPRVSGGPYNEQFF.

With regard to this clone: The CDR3 is cut off 3 residues early in the read; its end comes from the germline J gene. The rearrangement uses TRBV6-2 or TRBV6-3 and TRBJ2-6; 7 nucleotides align to TRBD1. Germline CDR1 and CDR2: MNHEY and SVGEGT. The CDR3 totals 14 residues. The part of the CDR3 DNA that was read is TGTGCCAGCACCCCACAGGGGCGAGGGACACTC. Amino acid sequence: CASTPQGRGTL. The full CDR3 protein is CASTPQGRGTLLTF.